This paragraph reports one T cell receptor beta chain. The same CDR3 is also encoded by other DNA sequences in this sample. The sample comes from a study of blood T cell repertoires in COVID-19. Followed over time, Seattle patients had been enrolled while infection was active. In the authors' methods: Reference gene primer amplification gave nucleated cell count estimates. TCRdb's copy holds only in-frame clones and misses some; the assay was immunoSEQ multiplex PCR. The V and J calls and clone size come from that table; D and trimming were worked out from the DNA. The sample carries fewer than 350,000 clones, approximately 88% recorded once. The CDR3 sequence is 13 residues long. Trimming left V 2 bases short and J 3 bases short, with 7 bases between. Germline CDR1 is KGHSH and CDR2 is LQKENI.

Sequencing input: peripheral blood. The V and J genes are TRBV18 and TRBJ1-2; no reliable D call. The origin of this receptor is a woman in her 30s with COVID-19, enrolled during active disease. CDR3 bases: TGTGCCAGCTCACCAGGTTCGGACTATGGCTACACCTTC. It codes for CASSPGSDYGYTF.